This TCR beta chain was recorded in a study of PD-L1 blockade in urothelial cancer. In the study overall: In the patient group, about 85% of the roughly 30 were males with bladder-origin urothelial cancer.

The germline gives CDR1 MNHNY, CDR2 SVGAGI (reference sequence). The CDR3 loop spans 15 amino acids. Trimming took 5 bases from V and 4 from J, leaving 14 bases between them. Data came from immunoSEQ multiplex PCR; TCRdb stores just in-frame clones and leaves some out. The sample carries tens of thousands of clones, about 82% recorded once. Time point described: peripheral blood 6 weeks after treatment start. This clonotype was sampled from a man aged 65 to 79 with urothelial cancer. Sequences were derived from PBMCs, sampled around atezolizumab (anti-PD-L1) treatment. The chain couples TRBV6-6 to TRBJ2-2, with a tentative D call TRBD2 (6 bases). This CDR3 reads CASSPGLGSTGELFF. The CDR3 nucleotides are TGTGCCAGCAGTCCGGGACTGGGGAGCACCGGGGAGCTGTTTTTT.